These T cell receptor beta chains were read from a single sample in a study of T cells in Graves' hyperthyroidism and ophthalmopathy. TCRdb used MiXCR to reprocess the multiplex PCR reads, holding one entry per CDR3 protein. The table has some 800,000 distinct CDR3 sequences, roughly 37% seen once. What was sequenced was blood. The receptors here all came from a man between 18 and 29 years old with Graves' hyperthyroidism. The CDR3 runs from the conserved cysteine through the conserved F or W. A D gene is named only where the DNA matches it firmly. For some rows the clone size is stated as once, few or many, or as a class when expanded; others skip it.

d_call j_call clone_size v_call cdr3_aa cdr3_nt
- TRBJ2-7 few TRBV7-2 CASSPSGPQSEQYF TGTGCCAGCAGCCCCAGCGGGCCCCAAAGCGAGCAGTACTTC
- TRBJ1-1 many TRBV29-1 CSARLLVGEAFF TGCAGCGCTCGACTATTAGTGGGTGAAGCTTTCTTT
- TRBJ2-7 many TRBV20-1 CSAGSGEQYF TGCAGTGCCGGGAGTGGCGAGCAGTACTTC
- TRBJ2-7 few TRBV10-3 CAISVKEAYEQYF TGTGCCATCAGTGTAAAGGAAGCGTACGAGCAGTACTTC
- TRBJ2-7 few TRBV7-2 CASSPSGTTPNYEQYF TGTGCCAGCAGCCCCTCGGGCACCACACCCAACTACGAGCAGTACTTC
- TRBJ2-2 few TRBV4-3 CASSSGGPLAGELFF TGCGCCAGCAGCTCCGGAGGGCCTCTAGCCGGGGAGCTGTTTTTT
- TRBJ1-5 many TRBV19 CASSIASNQPQHF TGTGCCAGTAGTATCGCTAGCAATCAGCCCCAGCATTTT
TRBD2 TRBJ2-7 - TRBV5-4 CASSLSGTYYEQYF TGTGCCAGCAGCTTGAGCGGGACCTACTACGAGCAGTACTTC
TRBD2 TRBJ2-5 many TRBV4-1 CASSQGLAEETQYF TGCGCCAGCAGCCAAGGACTAGCGGAAGAGACCCAGTACTTC
- TRBJ1-2 - TRBV10-2 CASTVDFLYGYTF TGTGCCAGCACGGTGGATTTCCTCTATGGCTACACCTTC
TRBD1 TRBJ1-1 - TRBV14 CASSRAGGSNTEAFF TGTGCCAGCAGCCGCGCAGGGGGTTCTAACACTGAAGCTTTCTTT
- TRBJ2-7 - TRBV5-1 CASSLFPQGTSYEQYF TGCGCCAGCAGCTTGTTTCCGCAGGGAACATCCTACGAGCAGTACTTC
TRBD1 TRBJ2-5 - TRBV7-9 CASSSLTGAQETQYF TGTGCCAGCAGCTCTCTCACAGGGGCGCAAGAGACCCAGTACTTC